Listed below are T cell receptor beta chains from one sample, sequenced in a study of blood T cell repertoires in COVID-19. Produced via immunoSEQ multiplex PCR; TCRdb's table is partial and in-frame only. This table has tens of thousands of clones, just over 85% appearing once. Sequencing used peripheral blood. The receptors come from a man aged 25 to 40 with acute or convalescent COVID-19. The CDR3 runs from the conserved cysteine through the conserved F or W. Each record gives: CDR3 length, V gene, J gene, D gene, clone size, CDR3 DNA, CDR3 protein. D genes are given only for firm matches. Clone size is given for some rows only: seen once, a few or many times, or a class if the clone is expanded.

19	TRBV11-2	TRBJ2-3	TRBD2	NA	TGTGCCAGCAGCAAGTACGGTGGACTAGCGGGAGGGCCGAGGGATACGCAGTATTTT	CASSKYGGLAGGPRDTQYF
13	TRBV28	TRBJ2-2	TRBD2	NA	TGTGCCACCCAACAGCGGGATCACGGGGAGCTGTTTTTT	CATQQRDHGELFF
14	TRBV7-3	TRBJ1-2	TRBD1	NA	TGTGCCAGCAGCCCAGGGGGGTCTAGCTATGGCTACACCTTC	CASSPGGSSYGYTF
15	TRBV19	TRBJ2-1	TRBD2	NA	TGTGCCAGTAGTATGTTAGCGGGTGCCTACAATGAGCAGTTCTTC	CASSMLAGAYNEQFF
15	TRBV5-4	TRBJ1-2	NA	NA	TGTGCCAGCAGCTTGGGGGGGCGCAGCTTGGCCGGCTACACCTTC	CASSLGGRSLAGYTF
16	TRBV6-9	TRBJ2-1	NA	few	TGTGCCAGCAGTTATTTAGAACGCGGCTCCTACAATGAGCAGTTCTTC	CASSYLERGSYNEQFF
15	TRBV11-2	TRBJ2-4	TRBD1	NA	TGTGCCAGCGGGGGTTACGGGACAGGTGGGAACATTCAGTACTTC	CASGGYGTGGNIQYF
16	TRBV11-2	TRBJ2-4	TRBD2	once	TGTGCCAGCAGCGGTAGCGGGAGTGGTACCAAAAACATTCAGTACTTC	CASSGSGSGTKNIQYF
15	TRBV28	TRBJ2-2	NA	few	TGTGCCAGCAGTTCACTTGACAGGCCAAGGGGGGAGCTGTTTTTT	CASSSLDRPRGELFF
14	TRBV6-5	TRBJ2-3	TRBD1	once	TGTGCCAGCAAGCAGGACAGGGGCACAGATACGCAGTATTTT	CASKQDRGTDTQYF
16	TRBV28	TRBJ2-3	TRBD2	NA	TGTGCCAGCAGTTTATCGGGGACTAGCGGGAGGAGTACGCAGTATTTT	CASSLSGTSGRSTQYF
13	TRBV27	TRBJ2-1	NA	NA	TGTGCCAGCAGTTTCACAGGAATTGATGAGCAGTTCTTC	CASSFTGIDEQFF
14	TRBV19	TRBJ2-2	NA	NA	TGTGCCAGTAGTATCCGCGGCGATGGCCGGGAGCTGTTTTTT	CASSIRGDGRELFF
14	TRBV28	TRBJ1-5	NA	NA	TGTGCCAGCAGTCCCGCGGATAGCAATCAGCCCCAGCATTTT	CASSPADSNQPQHF
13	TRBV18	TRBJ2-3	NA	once	TGTGCCAGCTCACCGGCTCTCACAGATACGCAGTATTTT	CASSPALTDTQYF
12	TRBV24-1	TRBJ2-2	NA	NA	TGTGCCACCAACAGGGACACCGGGGAGCTGTTTTTT	CATNRDTGELFF
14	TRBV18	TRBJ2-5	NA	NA	TGTGCCAGCTCACCAGGTCGCGCACCTGAGACCCAGTACTTC	CASSPGRAPETQYF
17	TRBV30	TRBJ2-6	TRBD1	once	TGTGCCTGGAACCGGGACAGGGCTACCTCTGGGGCCAACGTCCTGACTTTC	CAWNRDRATSGANVLTF
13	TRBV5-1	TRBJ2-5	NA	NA	TGCGCCAGCAGCTTAGCCCCTCAAGAGACCCAGTACTTC	CASSLAPQETQYF
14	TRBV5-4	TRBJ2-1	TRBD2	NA	TGTGCCAGCAGACCTAGCGGGAGCGTCAATGAGCAGTTCTTC	CASRPSGSVNEQFF
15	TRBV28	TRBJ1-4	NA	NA	TGTGCCAGCAGTTGGGCGGGGTCAAGACGTGAAAAACTGTTTTTT	CASSWAGSRREKLFF
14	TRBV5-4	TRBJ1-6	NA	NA	TGTGCCAGCAGCTTGGTGACAGCCCGTTCACCCCTCCACTTT	CASSLVTARSPLHF
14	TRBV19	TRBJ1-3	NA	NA	TGTGCCAGTAGTTTCGGGAGCTCTGGAAACACCATATATTTT	CASSFGSSGNTIYF
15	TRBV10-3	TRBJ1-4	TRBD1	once	TGTGCCATCAGTCCCTCGGACAGGGCGGTTGAAAAACTGTTTTTT	CAISPSDRAVEKLFF
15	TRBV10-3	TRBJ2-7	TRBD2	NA	TGTGCCATCAGTGAGTCGGGACTAGCGGGGCCCGAGCAGTACTTC	CAISESGLAGPEQYF
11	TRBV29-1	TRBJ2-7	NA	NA	TGCAGCGTTGATGCCGGCTACGAGCAGTACTTC	CSVDAGYEQYF
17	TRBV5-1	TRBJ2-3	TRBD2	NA	TGCGCCAGCAGCTTGGGCAGACTAGCGGGCAGCACAGATACGCAGTATTTT	CASSLGRLAGSTDTQYF
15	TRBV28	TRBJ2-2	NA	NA	TGTGCCAGCGAAGAATCAGACAGAGACTCCGGGGAGCTGTTTTTT	CASEESDRDSGELFF
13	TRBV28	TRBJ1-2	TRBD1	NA	TGTGCCAGCAGGTCGACAGGGATCTATGGCTACACCTTC	CASRSTGIYGYTF
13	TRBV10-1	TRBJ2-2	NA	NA	TGCGCCAGCAGTGAATGGAGTAACGGGGAGCTGTTTTTT	CASSEWSNGELFF
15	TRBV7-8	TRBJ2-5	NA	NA	TGTGCCAGCAGCTCCCCCGGAGGGATCGGAGAGACCCAGTACTTC	CASSSPGGIGETQYF
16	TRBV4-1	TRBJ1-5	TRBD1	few	TGCGCCAGCAGCCAAGTCGTGGACAGGGGGGACCAGCCCCAGCATTTT	CASSQVVDRGDQPQHF
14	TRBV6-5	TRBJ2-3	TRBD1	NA	TGTGCCAGCAGACTAGACAGGGGAATGGGTACGCAGTATTTT	CASRLDRGMGTQYF
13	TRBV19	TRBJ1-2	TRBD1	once	TGTGCCAGTAGTATGGGACAGGGGTATGGCTACACCTTC	CASSMGQGYGYTF
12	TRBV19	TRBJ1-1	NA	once	TGTGCCAATGGGGGCGGGAACACTGAAGCTTTCTTT	CANGGGNTEAFF
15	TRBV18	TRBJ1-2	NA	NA	TGTGCCAGCTCACGCGAGTTAGGCGGACACGATGGCTACACCTTC	CASSRELGGHDGYTF
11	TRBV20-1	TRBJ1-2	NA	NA	TGCAGTGCGTTAACTAACTATGGCTACACCTTC	CSALTNYGYTF
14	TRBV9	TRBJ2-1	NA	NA	TGTGCCAGCAGCCCCGACGGAGCGCGCAATGAGCAGTTCTTC	CASSPDGARNEQFF
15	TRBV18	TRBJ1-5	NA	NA	TGTGCCAGCTCACCAATGGGGACTAGGGATCAGCCCCAGCATTTT	CASSPMGTRDQPQHF